This T cell receptor beta chain was observed in a study of T cell changes during pregnancy in multiple sclerosis. The data were produced by immunoSEQ multiplex PCR, yet TCRdb's version contains in-frame clones alone and is incomplete. The sample lists some 60,000 clones, roughly 90% occurring once. The CDR3 length is 15 residues. Losses at the gene ends were 0 bases for V and 0 bases for J; bases not matched to a gene: 1. Germline V gene sequence: CDR1 SGDLS, CDR2 YYNGEE. This receptor was obtained from a female donor with multiple sclerosis, enrolled in a pregnancy study. The gene calls are TRBV9 and TRBJ2-3, with 7 bases that match TRBD2. Specimen: peripheral blood, collected before pregnancy. CDR3 nucleotides: TGTGCCAGCAGCGTAGGACTAGCTAGCACAGATACGCAGTATTTT. As protein: CASSVGLASTDTQYF.